Sequencing of this T cell receptor beta chain was carried out in a study of blood T cell repertoires in COVID-19. Study context: Some COVID-19 samples were acute and others convalescent; all came from the United States, Italy and Spain. In each case, the material was cDNA or gDNA derived from T cells, B-cell-depleted T cells, or PBMCs.

The protocol was immunoSEQ multiplex PCR, while the TCRdb copy is restricted to in-frame clones and leaves out a portion. In the table there are a few hundred thousand clones, about 80% of which are singletons. The V gene's germline CDR1 is SGHRS and CDR2 YFSETQ. V was clipped by 4 bases and J by 6 bases, with 29 bases between them. CDR3 length: 18 residues. V and J are TRBV5-1 and TRBJ2-7, with a tentative D call TRBD2 (5 bases). The receptor comes from a man aged 25 to 40 who had recovered from COVID-19. Sample: peripheral blood. The CDR3 DNA reads TGCGCCAGCAGCCCGGGCCACCCGGGCAACCTAGGCGAGGGCGAGCAGTACTTC. It translates to CASSPGHPGNLGEGEQYF.